What follows is one TCR beta chain and its context. These data are taken from a study of blood T cell repertoires in COVID-19. Study in general: From the United States, Italy and Spain came samples of acute and convalescent COVID-19. Sample material is recorded as cDNA or gDNA derived from T cells, B-cell-depleted T cells, or PBMCs.

Per the original methods: Nucleated cell number was recorded as an estimate derived from reference gene primer amplification. Sequencing used immunoSEQ multiplex PCR; TCRdb keeps in-frame clones, though not all of them. Clone size and the V and J calls come from that table; the DNA yielded D and trimming. This table holds 120,000 or so clones, 85% found once. This sequence originates from a man aged 80 or over with active or convalescent COVID-19. Sequenced material: peripheral blood.

This chain's CDR3 is CAISAGGYGYTF. The CDR3, as DNA: TGTGCCATCAGTGCAGGGGGGTATGGCTACACCTTC. The chain couples TRBV10-3 to TRBJ1-2; 7 positions match TRBD1. Germline V gene data show CDR1 as ENHRY and CDR2 as SYGVKD. The J segment lost 5 bases and the V segment lost 4 bases, leaving 1 base of the junction unmatched. The CDR3 runs to 12 residues.